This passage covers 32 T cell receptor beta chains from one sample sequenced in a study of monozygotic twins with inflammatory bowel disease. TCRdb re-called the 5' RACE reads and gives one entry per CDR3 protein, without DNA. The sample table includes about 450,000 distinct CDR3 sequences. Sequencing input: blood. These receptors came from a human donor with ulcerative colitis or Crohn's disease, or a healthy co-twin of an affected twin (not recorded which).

The CDR3 region is CSVLRGQNIQYF. The J gene is TRBJ2-4, the V gene TRBV20-1; the D gene TCRdb calls, TRBD1, cannot be checked with no DNA. Germline values: CDR1 DFQATT, CDR2 SNEGSKA (reference sequence). There are 12 residues in the CDR3.

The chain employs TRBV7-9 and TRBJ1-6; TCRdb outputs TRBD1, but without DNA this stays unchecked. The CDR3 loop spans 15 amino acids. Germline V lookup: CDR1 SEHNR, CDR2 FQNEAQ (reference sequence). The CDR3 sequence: CASSLAFGQGSSLHF.

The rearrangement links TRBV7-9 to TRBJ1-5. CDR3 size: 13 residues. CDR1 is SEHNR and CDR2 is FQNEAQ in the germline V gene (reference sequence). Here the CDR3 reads CASSLGSPQPQHF. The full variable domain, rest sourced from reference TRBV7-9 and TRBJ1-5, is DTGVSQNPRHKITKRGQNVTFRCDPISEHNRLYWYRQTLGQGPEFLTYFQNEAQLEKSRLLSDRFSAERPKGSFSTLEIQRTEQGDSAMYLCASSLGSPQPQHFGDGTRLSIL.

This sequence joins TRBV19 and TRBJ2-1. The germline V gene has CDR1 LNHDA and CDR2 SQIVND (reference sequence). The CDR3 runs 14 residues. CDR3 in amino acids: CASSIGLAQNEQFF.

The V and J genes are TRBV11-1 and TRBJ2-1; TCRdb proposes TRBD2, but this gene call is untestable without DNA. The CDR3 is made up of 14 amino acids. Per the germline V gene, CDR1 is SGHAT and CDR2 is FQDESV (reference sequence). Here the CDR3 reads CASSSLAGVGEQFF.

The CDR3 sequence is CATQPGHNPEAFF. This rearrangement joins TRBV10-3 to TRBJ1-1; TCRdb gives TRBD1 as the D gene, but with no DNA this cannot be confirmed. CDR3 length: 13 amino acids. Germline lookup yields CDR1 ENHRY and CDR2 SYGVKD.

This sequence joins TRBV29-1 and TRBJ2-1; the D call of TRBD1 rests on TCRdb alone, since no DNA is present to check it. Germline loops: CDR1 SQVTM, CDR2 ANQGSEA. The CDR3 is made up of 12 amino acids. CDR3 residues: CSVDGQVNEQFF.

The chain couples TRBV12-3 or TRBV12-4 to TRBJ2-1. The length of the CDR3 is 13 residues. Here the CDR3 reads CASSRDTSIWRFF.

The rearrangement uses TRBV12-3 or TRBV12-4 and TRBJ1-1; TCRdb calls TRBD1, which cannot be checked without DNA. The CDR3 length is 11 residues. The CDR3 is CASSLRQGAFF.

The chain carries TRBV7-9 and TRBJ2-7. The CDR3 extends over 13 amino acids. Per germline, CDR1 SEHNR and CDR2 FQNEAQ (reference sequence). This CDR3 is CASSIGGRSEQYF.

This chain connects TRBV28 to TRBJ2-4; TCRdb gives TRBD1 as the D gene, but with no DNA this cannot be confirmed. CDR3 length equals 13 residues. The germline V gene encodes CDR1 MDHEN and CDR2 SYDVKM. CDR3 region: CASSLPQGNIQYF. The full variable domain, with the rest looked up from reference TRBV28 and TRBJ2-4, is DVKVTQSSRYLVKRTGEKVFLECVQDMDHENMFWYRQDPGLGLRLIYFSYDVKMKEKGDIPEGYSVSREKKERFSLILESASTNQTSMYLCASSLPQGNIQYFGAGTRLSVL.

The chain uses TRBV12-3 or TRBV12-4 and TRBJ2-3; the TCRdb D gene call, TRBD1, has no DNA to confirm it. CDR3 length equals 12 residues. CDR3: CASTQDRATQYF.

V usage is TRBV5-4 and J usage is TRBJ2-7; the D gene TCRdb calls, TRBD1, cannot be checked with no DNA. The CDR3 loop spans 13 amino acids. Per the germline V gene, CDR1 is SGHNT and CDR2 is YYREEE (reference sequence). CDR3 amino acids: CASSPVGHYEQYF.

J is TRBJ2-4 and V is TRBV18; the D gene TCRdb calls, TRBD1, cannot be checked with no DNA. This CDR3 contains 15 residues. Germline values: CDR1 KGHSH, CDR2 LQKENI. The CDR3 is CASSPPAGDGYIQYF.

CDR3 amino acids: CASSDPGGITDTQYF. The chain carries TRBV7-9 and TRBJ2-3; TCRdb's D gene call, TRBD2, goes unchecked for lack of DNA. The CDR3 is made up of 15 amino acids. Germline V lookup: CDR1 SEHNR, CDR2 FQNEAQ (reference sequence).

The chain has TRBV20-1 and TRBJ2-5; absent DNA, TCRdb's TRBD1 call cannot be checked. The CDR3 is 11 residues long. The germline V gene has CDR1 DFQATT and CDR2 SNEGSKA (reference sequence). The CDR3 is CSLSGRETQYF.

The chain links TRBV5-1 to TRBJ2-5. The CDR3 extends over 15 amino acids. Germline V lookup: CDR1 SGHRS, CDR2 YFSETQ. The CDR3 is CASSLEAGRQETQYF.

The CDR3 reads CASRNSGNYEQFF. V is TRBV5-1 and J is TRBJ2-1; TCRdb indicates TRBD2, and absent DNA this call remains unverified. The CDR3 consists of 13 residues. Germline lookup yields CDR1 SGHRS and CDR2 YFSETQ.

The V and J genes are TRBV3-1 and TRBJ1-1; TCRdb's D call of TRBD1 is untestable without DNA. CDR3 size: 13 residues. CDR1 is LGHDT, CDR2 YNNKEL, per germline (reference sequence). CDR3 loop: CASRTGGEAEAFF.

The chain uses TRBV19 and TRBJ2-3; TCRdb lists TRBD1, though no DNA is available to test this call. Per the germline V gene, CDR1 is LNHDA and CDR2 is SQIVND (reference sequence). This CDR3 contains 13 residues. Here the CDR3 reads CATSPGPGGTQYF.

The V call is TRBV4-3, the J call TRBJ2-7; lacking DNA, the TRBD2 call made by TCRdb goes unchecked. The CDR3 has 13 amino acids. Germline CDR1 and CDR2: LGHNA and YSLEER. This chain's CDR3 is CASSQGEATDQYF.

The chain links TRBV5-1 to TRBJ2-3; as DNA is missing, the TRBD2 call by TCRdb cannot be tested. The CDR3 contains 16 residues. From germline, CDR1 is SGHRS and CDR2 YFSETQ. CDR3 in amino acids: CASSTRLAGETDTQYF.

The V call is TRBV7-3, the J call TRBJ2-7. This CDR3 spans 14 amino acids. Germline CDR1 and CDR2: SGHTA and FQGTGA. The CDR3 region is CASSPWRRTYEQYF.

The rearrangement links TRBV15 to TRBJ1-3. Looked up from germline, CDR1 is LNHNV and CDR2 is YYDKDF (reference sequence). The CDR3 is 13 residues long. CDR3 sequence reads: CATSRDFGNTIYF.

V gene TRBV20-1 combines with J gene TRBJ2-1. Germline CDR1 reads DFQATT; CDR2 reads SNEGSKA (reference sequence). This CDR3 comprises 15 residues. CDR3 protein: CSARSPLAAFDEQFF.

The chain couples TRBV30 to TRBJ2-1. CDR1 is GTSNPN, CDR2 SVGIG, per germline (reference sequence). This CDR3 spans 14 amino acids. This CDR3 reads CAWTLTGSYNEQLF.

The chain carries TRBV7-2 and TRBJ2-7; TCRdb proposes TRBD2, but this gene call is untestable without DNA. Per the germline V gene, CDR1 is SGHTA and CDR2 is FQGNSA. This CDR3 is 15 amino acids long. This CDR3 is CASSRPGLAGNEQYF.

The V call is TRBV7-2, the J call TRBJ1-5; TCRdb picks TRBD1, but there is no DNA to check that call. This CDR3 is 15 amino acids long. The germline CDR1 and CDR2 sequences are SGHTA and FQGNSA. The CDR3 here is CASSLGGTIHQPQHF.

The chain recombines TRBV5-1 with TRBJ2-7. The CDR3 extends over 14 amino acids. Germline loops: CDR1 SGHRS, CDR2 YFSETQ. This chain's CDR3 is CASSLEVGWYEQYF.

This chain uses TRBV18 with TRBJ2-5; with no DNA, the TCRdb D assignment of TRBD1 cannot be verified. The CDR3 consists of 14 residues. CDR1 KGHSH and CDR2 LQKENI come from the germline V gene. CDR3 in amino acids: CASSSGQLRETQYF.

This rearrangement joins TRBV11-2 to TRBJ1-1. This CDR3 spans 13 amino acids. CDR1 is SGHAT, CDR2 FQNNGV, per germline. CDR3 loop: CASSLSSYTEAFF.

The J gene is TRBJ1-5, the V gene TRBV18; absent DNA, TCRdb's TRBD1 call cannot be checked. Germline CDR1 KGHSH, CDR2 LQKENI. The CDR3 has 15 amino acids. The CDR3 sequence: CASSPDRALVEPQHF.